The clone carrying this TCR beta chain came up many times. The sequenced template was RNA, covering the TCR beta CDR3 region. Amplification began with first-round RT-PCR using HTBI primers, then second-round multiplex PCR was performed. A single record per CDR3 protein comes from TCRdb applying MiXCR to the multiplex PCR reads. The sample carries approximately 330,000 distinct CDR3 sequences, about a sixth recorded once. This record comes from a study of Graves' ophthalmopathy and Graves' hyperthyroidism. Study summary: Specimen type is peripheral blood, obtained at initial diagnosis before any treatment.

This CDR3 comprises 15 residues. V lost 8 bases, J lost 7 bases, and 21 bases lay in between. Per the germline V gene, CDR1 is KGHSH and CDR2 is LQKENI. Active ophthalmopathy (CAS at least 3, NOSPECS at least 4), lasting under 3 months. Other autoimmune diseases, uncontrolled infections, pregnancy or lactation led to the exclusion of patients. This TCR was sampled from an adult man with Graves' ophthalmopathy. Sequencing was carried out using peripheral blood. The rearrangement links TRBV18 to TRBJ1-5, with a tentative D call TRBD1 (6 bases). The CDR3 protein is CASVGRPGEGQPQHF. In DNA, the CDR3 is TGTGCCAGCGTAGGCCGACCAGGGGAAGGCCAGCCCCAGCATTTT.